The source of this TCR beta chain is a study of T cells in Graves' hyperthyroidism and ophthalmopathy. Exclusions: uncontrolled infection, other autoimmune disease, pregnancy, lactation. This CDR3 contains 16 residues. Losses at the gene ends were 5 bases for V and 4 bases for J; bases not matched to a gene: 11. It was RNA transcripts that yielded the amplified TCR beta CDR3 regions. RT-PCR in the first round (using the HTBI primer set) targeted the TCR CDR3. TCRdb analysed the multiplex PCR reads with MiXCR anew, one entry per CDR3 protein. The table shows approximately 600,000 distinct CDR3 sequences, with 11% to 15% occurring only once.

The chain combines TRBV12-3 or TRBV12-4 with TRBJ2-7; 10 bases align to TRBD1. This TCR was recovered from a woman between 18 and 29 years old with Graves' ophthalmopathy. The sequenced sample consisted of blood. The DNA of the CDR3 is TGTGCCAGCAGTCAAACCGGGACAGGGGCAAGATACGAGCAGTACTTC. It encodes CASSQTGTGARYEQYF.